This T cell receptor (beta chain) comes out of a study of cytomegalovirus exposure and HLA in healthy donors. On the study more broadly: HLA-typed donors contributed some 85 million unique TCRs, which were held in an early data release.

Primers included in the PCR were 60 Vbeta and 13 Jbeta primers. The protocol was immunoSEQ multiplex PCR, while the TCRdb copy is restricted to in-frame clones and leaves out a portion. The data hold roughly 120,000 clones, with about 66% observed a single time. The germline V and J ends were trimmed by 2 bases and 9 bases, with 16 bases remaining between them. CDR3 size: 15 residues. Germline CDR1 is SNHLY and CDR2 is FYNNEI. The table lists this clone with a few counts. The sequence derives from a young man in good health and CMV-seropositive. The sample consisted of PBMCs. This rearrangement joins TRBV2 to TRBJ2-2; possibly TRBD2 for D (5 bases). The CDR3 sequence: CASSEIAYGTRELFF. CDR3 nucleotide sequence: TGTGCCAGCAGTGAAATAGCGTACGGAACCCGGGAGCTGTTTTTT.